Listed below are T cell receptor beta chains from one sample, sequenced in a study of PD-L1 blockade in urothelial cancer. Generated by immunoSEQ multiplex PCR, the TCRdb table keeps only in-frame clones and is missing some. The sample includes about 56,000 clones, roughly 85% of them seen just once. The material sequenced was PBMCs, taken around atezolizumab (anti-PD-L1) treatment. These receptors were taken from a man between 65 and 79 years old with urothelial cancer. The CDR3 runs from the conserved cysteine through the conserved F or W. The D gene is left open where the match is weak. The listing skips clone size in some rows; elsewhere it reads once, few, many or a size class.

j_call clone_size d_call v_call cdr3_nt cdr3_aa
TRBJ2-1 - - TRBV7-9 TGTGCCAGCAGCTTATCCATTGGGACAAATGAGCAGTTCTTC CASSLSIGTNEQFF
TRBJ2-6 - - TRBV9 TGTGCCAGCTCCTATAGGGGGACCAGCTCTGGGGCCAACGTCCTGACTTTC CASSYRGTSSGANVLTF
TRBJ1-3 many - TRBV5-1 TGCGCCAGCAGCTTGGCCATTAGGGAGGATGGAAACACCATATATTTT CASSLAIREDGNTIYF
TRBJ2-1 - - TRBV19 TGTGCCAGTAGTAGGGCCTACGCAGCGGCCTACAATGAGCAGTTCTTC CASSRAYAAAYNEQFF
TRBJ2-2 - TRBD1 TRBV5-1 TGCGCCAGCAGCTCGACAGGGGAAGTCTTCACCGGGGAGCTGTTTTTT CASSSTGEVFTGELFF
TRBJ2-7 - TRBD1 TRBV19 TGTGCCAGTAGGGCGGGACAGGGCCCCTACGAGCAGTACTTC CASRAGQGPYEQYF
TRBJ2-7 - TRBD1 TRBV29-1 TGCAGCGTTGGGATACTGACAGGGAACTACGAGCAGTACTTC CSVGILTGNYEQYF
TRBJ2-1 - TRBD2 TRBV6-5 TGTGCCAGCAGTTCGGGGGGGAGCTCCTACAATGAGCAGTTCTTC CASSSGGSSYNEQFF
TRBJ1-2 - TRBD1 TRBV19 TGTGCCAGTAGTTTACTTACAGGGGGCGGCTATGGCTACACCTTC CASSLLTGGGYGYTF
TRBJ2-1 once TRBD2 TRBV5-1 TGCGCCAGCAGCTCTGGGGGGGGGAGGTACAATGAGCAGTTCTTC CASSSGGGRYNEQFF
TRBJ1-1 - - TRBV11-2 TGTGCCAGCAGCTTAGAATTCGGTTCAAGGAACACTGAAGCTTTCTTT CASSLEFGSRNTEAFF
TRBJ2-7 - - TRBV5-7 TGTGCCAGCAGCCCCGGGACACCCCGTATTTACGAGCAGTACTTC CASSPGTPRIYEQYF
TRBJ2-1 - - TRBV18 TGTGCCAGCTCTCCCGGACAGTATAATGAGCAGTTCTTC CASSPGQYNEQFF
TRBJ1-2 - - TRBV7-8 TGTGCCAGCAGCGATTCCCAGGGTTCGTATGGCTACACCTTC CASSDSQGSYGYTF
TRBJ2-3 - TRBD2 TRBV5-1 TGCGCCAGCAGCCCCGGGACTAGCTCTATCGCAGATACGCAGTATTTT CASSPGTSSIADTQYF
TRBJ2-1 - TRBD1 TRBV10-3 TGTGCCATCAGTCCGACAGGGGACCACTCCTACAATGAGCAGTTCTTC CAISPTGDHSYNEQFF
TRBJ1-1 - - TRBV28 TGTGCCAGCAGCATGAGCGGAGGGGGGGAGAAAGCTTTCTTT CASSMSGGGEKAFF
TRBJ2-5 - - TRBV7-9 TGTGCCAGCAGCTTAGAATATGGGCCAGTGTCGGAGACCCAGTACTTC CASSLEYGPVSETQYF
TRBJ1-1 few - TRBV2 TGTGCCAGCAGTGCAGGGAGAACAGGGGCTTTCTTT CASSAGRTGAFF
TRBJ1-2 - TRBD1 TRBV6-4 TGTGCCAGCAGTGACGTGGGACAGGGGACCCATTGGGCTAACTATGGCTACACCTTC CASSDVGQGTHWANYGYTF
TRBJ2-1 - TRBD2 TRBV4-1 TGCGCCAGCAGCCAACTCCCGTTAGCGGGAGGGACCTACAATGAGCAGTTCTTC CASSQLPLAGGTYNEQFF
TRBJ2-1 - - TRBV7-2 TGTGCCAGCAGCTTAGACCGGAGCTCCTACAATGAGCAGTTCTTC CASSLDRSSYNEQFF
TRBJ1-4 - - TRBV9 TGTGCCAGCAGCCCCACAGGGTTCTTCACTAATGAAAAACTGTTTTTT CASSPTGFFTNEKLFF
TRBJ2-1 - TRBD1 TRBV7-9 TGTGCCAGCACACTCTCCGGGACAGGGGTCAATGAGCAGTTCTTC CASTLSGTGVNEQFF
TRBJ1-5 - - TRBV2 TGTGCCAGCAGTCGGACGGGAGATCAGCCCCAGCATTTT CASSRTGDQPQHF
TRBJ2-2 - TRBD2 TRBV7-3 TGTGCCAGCAGCTTAGCGGGGGACACCGGGGAGCTGTTTTTT CASSLAGDTGELFF
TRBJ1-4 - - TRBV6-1 TGTGCCAGCAGTGATGACAATGGGGGGAACCTGTTTTTT CASSDDNGGNLFF
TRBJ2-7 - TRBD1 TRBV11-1 TGTGCCAGCAGCTTAGAGGGACAGAGTTACGAGCAGTACTTC CASSLEGQSYEQYF
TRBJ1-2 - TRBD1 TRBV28 TGTGCCATAGCCCTAGACAGGGCCAGGGGCTACACCTTC CAIALDRARGYTF
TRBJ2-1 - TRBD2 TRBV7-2 TGTGCCAGCAGCTTGTTTGTTGGGACTAGCGGGAATGAGCAGTTCTTC CASSLFVGTSGNEQFF
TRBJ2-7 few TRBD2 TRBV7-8 TGTGCCAGCAGCGAAGGAGGGGCGCGGGGGGGCGAGCAGTACTTC CASSEGGARGGEQYF
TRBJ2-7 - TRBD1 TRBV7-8 TGTGCCAGCAGCTCCGGGACAGGCTCCTACGAGCAGTACTTC CASSSGTGSYEQYF
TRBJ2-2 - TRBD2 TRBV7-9 TGTGCCACAAACGCTGGAGGACTAGCGGGAGGTTCCACCGGGGAGCTGTTTTTT CATNAGGLAGGSTGELFF
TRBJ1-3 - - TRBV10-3 TGTGCCATCAGTGAGCAAGAGGGAAACACCATATATTTT CAISEQEGNTIYF
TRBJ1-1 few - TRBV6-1 TGTGCCAGCAGGGAGACAGGTCTGGCCACTGAAGCTTTCTTT CASRETGLATEAFF
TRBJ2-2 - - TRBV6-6 TGTGCCAGCAGTTACAGGAGGGACACCGGGGAGCTGTTTTTT CASSYRRDTGELFF
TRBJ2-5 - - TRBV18 TGTGCCAGCTCACCACTCCCCCCGGTACGCAGGGCCGAAGAGACCCAGTACTTC CASSPLPPVRRAEETQYF
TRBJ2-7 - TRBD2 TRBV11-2 TGTGCCAGCAGCTTCACTAGCGCGAGCTCCTACGAGCAGTACTTC CASSFTSASSYEQYF
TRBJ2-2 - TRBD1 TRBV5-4 TGTGCCAGCAGCCCCTACAGGGGGCACACCGGGGAGCTGTTTTTT CASSPYRGHTGELFF
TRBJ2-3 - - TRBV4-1 TGCGCCAGCAGCCAAGATCGGGGTATCGGATACGCGTATTTT CASSQDRGIGYAYF
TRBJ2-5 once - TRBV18 TGTGCCAGCTCACCGAACTTGCACGATAAAGAGACCCAGTACTTC CASSPNLHDKETQYF
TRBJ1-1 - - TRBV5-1 TGCGCCAGCAGCGTTACAGGGAACACTGAAGCTTTCTTT CASSVTGNTEAFF
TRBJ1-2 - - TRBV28 TGTGCCAGCCTTGGGGAGGAGGGCTATGGCTACACCTTC CASLGEEGYGYTF
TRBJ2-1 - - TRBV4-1 TGCGCCAGCAGCCAAGATCCCAGCGGACCCTACAATGAGCAGTTCTTC CASSQDPSGPYNEQFF
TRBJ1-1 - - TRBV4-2 TGTGCCAGCAGCCAGTCCGAGTTGTCTGAAGCTTTCTTT CASSQSELSEAFF
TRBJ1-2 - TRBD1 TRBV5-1 TGCGCCAGCAGCCCGACAGGGGATAGCGGCTATGGCTACACCTTC CASSPTGDSGYGYTF
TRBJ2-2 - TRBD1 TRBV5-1 TGCGCCAGCAGCTTGGCCGGGACAGATACCGGGGAGCTGTTTTTT CASSLAGTDTGELFF
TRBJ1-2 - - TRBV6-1 TGTGCCAGCAGTCCCGACAGCTTCTATGGCTACACCTTC CASSPDSFYGYTF
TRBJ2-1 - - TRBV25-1 TGTGCCAGCAGGGTTAGTCTTACCAATGAGCAGTTCTTC CASRVSLTNEQFF
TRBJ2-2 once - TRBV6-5 TGTGCCAGCAGTTACCAGGGGCAGCCCCTCACCGGGGAGCTGTTTTTT CASSYQGQPLTGELFF
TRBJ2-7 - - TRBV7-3 TGTGCCAGCAGTCCGGGCCGGGGTTTGAAGCAGTACTTC CASSPGRGLKQYF
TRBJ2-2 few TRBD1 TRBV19 TGTGCCAGTAGTGTTACAGGGGGATCGGACACCGGGGAGCTGTTTTTT CASSVTGGSDTGELFF
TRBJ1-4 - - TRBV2 TGTGCCAGCAGTGCATTCGGGGGGGCAGGAACTAATGAAAAACTGTTTTTT CASSAFGGAGTNEKLFF
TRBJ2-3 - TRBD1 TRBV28 TGTGCCAGCAGGCCGGGACAGGGGACCCAACAATACTATAGTGATACGCAGTATTTT CASRPGQGTQQYYSDTQYF
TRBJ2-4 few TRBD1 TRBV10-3 TGTGCCATCAGCAAGTCAGACAGGGCAAACATTCAGTACTTC CAISKSDRANIQYF
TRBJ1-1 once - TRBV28 TGTGCCAGCAAAGAAACAGGTGAAGCTTTCTTT CASKETGEAFF
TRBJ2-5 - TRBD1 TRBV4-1 TGCGCCAGCAGCCCTAGCCGATCAGGGGGCGGGGAGACCCAGTACTTC CASSPSRSGGGETQYF